This is a list of T cell receptor beta chains from one sample in a study of CD8 T cells in ankylosing spondylitis. TCRdb analysed the 5' RACE reads with MiXCR anew, one entry per CDR3 protein. This table has 500,000 or so distinct CDR3 sequences, about 5.4% appearing once. The sequenced sample was blood, either unsorted or a sorted T cell fraction (not recorded which). All receptors come from a male donor with ankylosing spondylitis. CDR3s include the opening cysteine and the closing phenylalanine or tryptophan. Each record gives: V gene, CDR3 length, CDR3 protein.

TRBV5-1 15 CASSLARPSSYEQYF
TRBV6-1 16 CASSRLTGIGYTEAFF
TRBV4-2 17 CASSPSQGQNTNYGYTF
TRBV11-2 13 CASSLVLNNEQFF
TRBV4-1 16 CASSQVRDRGTDTQYF
TRBV21-1 15 CASSTTTHSGNTIYF
TRBV4-1 15 CASSQEDRASQPQHF
TRBV7-2 13 CASSSGNYNEQFF
TRBV5-5 15 CASSLTSGVPDTQYF
TRBV20-1 13 CSAYRDAEETQYF
TRBV28 13 CASSSDRGREQYF
TRBV5-1 15 CASRFLPGQSGELFF
TRBV7-9 16 CASSFLAGVGTDTQYF
TRBV4-3 12 CASSLNGETQYF
TRBV15 15 CATSNGLTLENRAFF
TRBV20-1 14 CSASGPLAKNIQYF
TRBV20-1 12 CSARVWAYEQYF
TRBV7-6 16 CASTLRPGQGNEKLFF
TRBV18 15 CASSPKSQGVHEQYF
TRBV5-1 14 CASSLAGMGSPLHF